A selection of T cell receptor beta chains follows, all from one sample in a study of blood T cell repertoires in COVID-19. The table came from immunoSEQ multiplex PCR; TCRdb's copy has only in-frame clones and leaves some out. The sample holds some 670,000 clones; 75% to 90% are singletons and the top ten take about 0.24%. Material for sequencing was peripheral blood. These receptors all stem from a woman aged 18-29 years with acute or convalescent COVID-19. The CDR3 runs from the conserved cysteine through the conserved F or W. The D gene is left open where the match is weak. Rows may omit the clone size; those that give it use once, few, many or a size class.

abundance: NA; v_gene: TRBV6-5; d_gene: NA; j_gene: TRBJ1-4; CDR3aa: CASRGRTGTNEKLFF; CDR3nt: TGTGCCAGCAGGGGGCGAACAGGAACTAATGAAAAACTGTTTTTT
abundance: NA; v_gene: TRBV10-3; d_gene: NA; j_gene: TRBJ2-7; CDR3aa: CAISGAMTSYEQYF; CDR3nt: TGTGCCATCAGTGGGGCGATGACCTCTTACGAGCAGTACTTC
abundance: NA; v_gene: TRBV27; d_gene: TRBD1; j_gene: TRBJ2-2; CDR3aa: CASSDRGFGHTGELFF; CDR3nt: TGTGCCAGCTCCGACAGGGGGTTTGGTCACACCGGGGAGCTGTTTTTT
abundance: NA; v_gene: TRBV5-5; d_gene: TRBD1; j_gene: TRBJ1-5; CDR3aa: CASSLAQGAGQPQHF; CDR3nt: TGTGCCAGCAGCTTGGCACAGGGGGCGGGTCAGCCCCAGCATTTT
abundance: NA; v_gene: TRBV11-2; d_gene: TRBD1; j_gene: TRBJ1-5; CDR3aa: CASSAGLVQGYQPQHF; CDR3nt: TGTGCCAGCAGCGCGGGGTTGGTACAGGGGTATCAGCCCCAGCATTTT
abundance: NA; v_gene: TRBV4-1; d_gene: NA; j_gene: TRBJ1-1; CDR3aa: CASSQVSRNTEAFF; CDR3nt: TGCGCCAGCAGCCAAGTCTCCAGGAACACTGAAGCTTTCTTT
abundance: NA; v_gene: TRBV7-2; d_gene: NA; j_gene: TRBJ1-2; CDR3aa: CASSYGGTNYGYTF; CDR3nt: TGTGCCAGCAGCTATGGGGGGACTAACTATGGCTACACCTTC
abundance: NA; v_gene: TRBV30; d_gene: NA; j_gene: TRBJ2-2; CDR3aa: CAWSVRGGGELFF; CDR3nt: TGTGCCTGGAGTGTACGTGGAGGCGGGGAGCTGTTTTTT
abundance: NA; v_gene: TRBV25-1; d_gene: NA; j_gene: TRBJ1-2; CDR3aa: CASSEEWGGRYGYTF; CDR3nt: TGTGCCAGCAGTGAAGAGTGGGGAGGGCGGTATGGCTACACCTTC
abundance: NA; v_gene: TRBV9; d_gene: TRBD2; j_gene: TRBJ2-7; CDR3aa: CASSGGPSSYEQYF; CDR3nt: TGTGCCAGTAGCGGGGGCCCTAGCTCCTACGAGCAGTACTTC
abundance: NA; v_gene: TRBV28; d_gene: NA; j_gene: TRBJ1-3; CDR3aa: CASRTPGGSDGNTIYF; CDR3nt: TGTGCCAGCAGGACCCCCGGGGGGTCTGATGGAAACACCATATATTTT
abundance: once; v_gene: TRBV2; d_gene: TRBD1; j_gene: TRBJ2-7; CDR3aa: CASSGGTGDPYEQYF; CDR3nt: TGTGCCAGCAGTGGGGGGACAGGGGATCCCTACGAGCAGTACTTC
abundance: NA; v_gene: TRBV7-2; d_gene: TRBD2; j_gene: TRBJ2-3; CDR3aa: CASSPRWASGGRDTQYF; CDR3nt: TGTGCCAGCAGCCCCCGTTGGGCTAGCGGGGGGAGAGATACGCAGTATTTT
abundance: once; v_gene: TRBV20-1; d_gene: NA; j_gene: TRBJ1-1; CDR3aa: CSAASGTEAFF; CDR3nt: TGCAGTGCTGCCTCGGGCACTGAAGCTTTCTTT
abundance: NA; v_gene: TRBV6-1; d_gene: NA; j_gene: TRBJ1-2; CDR3aa: CASREDFGHLYGYTF; CDR3nt: TGTGCCAGCAGGGAAGACTTCGGACATCTCTATGGCTACACCTTC
abundance: NA; v_gene: TRBV11-2; d_gene: NA; j_gene: TRBJ2-7; CDR3aa: CASSLGAVSYEQYF; CDR3nt: TGTGCCAGCAGCTTAGGGGCAGTCTCCTACGAGCAGTACTTC
abundance: NA; v_gene: TRBV4-2; d_gene: NA; j_gene: TRBJ1-2; CDR3aa: CASSQVSVVQANYGYTF; CDR3nt: TGTGCCAGCAGCCAAGTCTCAGTCGTACAAGCTAACTATGGCTACACCTTC
abundance: NA; v_gene: TRBV6-6; d_gene: NA; j_gene: TRBJ1-3; CDR3aa: CASSYSGLYSGNTIYF; CDR3nt: TGTGCCAGCAGTTACTCGGGGCTCTACTCTGGAAACACCATATATTTT
abundance: NA; v_gene: TRBV29-1; d_gene: NA; j_gene: TRBJ2-3; CDR3aa: CSVEATSTDTQYF; CDR3nt: TGCAGCGTTGAGGCAACGAGCACAGATACGCAGTATTTT
abundance: NA; v_gene: TRBV6-5; d_gene: NA; j_gene: TRBJ1-1; CDR3aa: CASSSPGQNTEAFF; CDR3nt: TGTGCCAGCAGTTCCCCGGGACAGAACACTGAAGCTTTCTTT
abundance: once; v_gene: TRBV25-1; d_gene: NA; j_gene: TRBJ2-5; CDR3aa: CASTPWAYQETQYF; CDR3nt: TGTGCCAGCACCCCATGGGCGTACCAAGAGACCCAGTACTTC
abundance: NA; v_gene: TRBV27; d_gene: NA; j_gene: TRBJ2-2; CDR3aa: CASSPARDPVAGELFF; CDR3nt: TGTGCCAGCAGCCCAGCGCGGGATCCTGTGGCCGGGGAGCTGTTTTTT
abundance: NA; v_gene: TRBV7-3; d_gene: TRBD1; j_gene: TRBJ1-2; CDR3aa: CASSSGQGGGYTF; CDR3nt: TGTGCCAGCAGCTCGGGACAGGGAGGTGGCTACACCTTC
abundance: once; v_gene: TRBV7-8; d_gene: TRBD1; j_gene: TRBJ1-4; CDR3aa: CASSLATGGDEKLFF; CDR3nt: TGTGCCAGCAGCCTAGCGACAGGGGGGGATGAAAAACTGTTTTTT
abundance: few; v_gene: TRBV19; d_gene: NA; j_gene: TRBJ2-2; CDR3aa: CASSIPQGSTYTGELFF; CDR3nt: TGTGCCAGTAGTATCCCCCAGGGGTCTACCTACACCGGGGAGCTGTTTTTT
abundance: NA; v_gene: TRBV28; d_gene: NA; j_gene: TRBJ1-2; CDR3aa: CASSFDSPFNYGYTF; CDR3nt: TGTGCCAGCAGCTTCGACAGTCCGTTTAACTATGGCTACACCTTC
abundance: NA; v_gene: TRBV6-1; d_gene: TRBD2; j_gene: TRBJ2-3; CDR3aa: CASSGTSGGAPDTQYF; CDR3nt: TGTGCCAGCAGTGGGACTAGCGGGGGGGCGCCAGATACGCAGTATTTT
abundance: NA; v_gene: TRBV7-9; d_gene: TRBD1; j_gene: TRBJ1-2; CDR3aa: CASSLAGTGSNYGYTF; CDR3nt: TGTGCCAGCAGCTTAGCCGGGACAGGGTCTAACTATGGCTACACCTTC
abundance: NA; v_gene: TRBV13; d_gene: TRBD2; j_gene: TRBJ2-7; CDR3aa: CASSLERGSSYEQYF; CDR3nt: TGTGCCAGCAGCTTAGAGCGGGGGAGCTCCTACGAGCAGTACTTC
abundance: NA; v_gene: TRBV30; d_gene: NA; j_gene: TRBJ1-4; CDR3aa: CAWSVARHPNEKLFF; CDR3nt: TGTGCCTGGAGTGTAGCTAGGCACCCTAATGAAAAACTGTTTTTT
abundance: NA; v_gene: TRBV5-1; d_gene: TRBD2; j_gene: TRBJ2-1; CDR3aa: CASSVAGTSGGRLNNEQFF; CDR3nt: TGCGCCAGCAGCGTAGCCGGGACTAGCGGGGGCCGCCTTAACAATGAGCAGTTCTTC
abundance: once; v_gene: TRBV2; d_gene: NA; j_gene: TRBJ1-4; CDR3aa: CASTRLVYGGEKLFF; CDR3nt: TGTGCCAGCACCAGATTGGTGTACGGCGGTGAAAAACTGTTTTTT
abundance: NA; v_gene: TRBV5-1; d_gene: NA; j_gene: TRBJ1-2; CDR3aa: CASSLAGDAYGYTF; CDR3nt: TGCGCCAGCAGCCTGGCCGGGGATGCTTATGGCTACACCTTC
abundance: once; v_gene: TRBV7-2; d_gene: TRBD1; j_gene: TRBJ1-4; CDR3aa: CASSSRTGWGEKLFF; CDR3nt: TGTGCCAGCAGCTCGAGGACAGGGTGGGGTGAAAAACTGTTTTTT
abundance: NA; v_gene: TRBV6-2/TRBV6-3; d_gene: NA; j_gene: TRBJ1-5; CDR3aa: CASSLWRGTSIRNQPQHF; CDR3nt: TGTGCCAGCAGCCTCTGGCGGGGGACGTCAATAAGGAATCAGCCCCAGCATTTT
abundance: NA; v_gene: TRBV30; d_gene: NA; j_gene: TRBJ1-5; CDR3aa: CASAQGGGQPQHF; CDR3nt: TGTGCCTCCGCCCAGGGCGGGGGTCAGCCCCAGCATTTT
abundance: NA; v_gene: TRBV9; d_gene: NA; j_gene: TRBJ1-2; CDR3aa: CASSATADRHPNYGYTF; CDR3nt: TGTGCCAGCAGCGCTACCGCGGACAGACACCCCAACTATGGCTACACCTTC
abundance: few; v_gene: TRBV7-9; d_gene: TRBD1; j_gene: TRBJ2-1; CDR3aa: CASSLERLTGGYSYNEQFF; CDR3nt: TGTGCCAGCAGCTTAGAACGCCTGACAGGGGGTTACTCCTACAATGAGCAGTTCTTC
abundance: NA; v_gene: TRBV9; d_gene: NA; j_gene: TRBJ2-5; CDR3aa: CASSVDQGAGTQYF; CDR3nt: TGTGCCAGCAGCGTAGACCAGGGCGCAGGGACCCAGTACTTC
abundance: NA; v_gene: TRBV30; d_gene: NA; j_gene: TRBJ1-2; CDR3aa: CAWSGGGDYGYTF; CDR3nt: TGTGCCTGGAGTGGGGGAGGGGACTATGGCTACACCTTC
abundance: NA; v_gene: TRBV6-5; d_gene: NA; j_gene: TRBJ1-2; CDR3aa: CASSYSQGYGYTF; CDR3nt: TGTGCCAGCAGTTACTCCCAGGGCTATGGCTACACCTTC
abundance: NA; v_gene: TRBV6-2/TRBV6-3; d_gene: NA; j_gene: TRBJ1-1; CDR3aa: CASSYPEQGNTEAFF; CDR3nt: TGTGCCAGCAGTTACCCGGAACAGGGGAACACTGAAGCTTTCTTT
abundance: NA; v_gene: TRBV19; d_gene: NA; j_gene: TRBJ2-7; CDR3aa: CASSGGDTSPYEQYF; CDR3nt: TGTGCCAGTAGTGGGGGGGACACGTCTCCCTACGAGCAGTACTTC
abundance: NA; v_gene: TRBV5-6; d_gene: NA; j_gene: TRBJ1-5; CDR3aa: CASSSQGQPQHF; CDR3nt: TGTGCCAGCAGCTCACAGGGTCAGCCCCAGCATTTT
abundance: NA; v_gene: TRBV10-3; d_gene: TRBD1; j_gene: TRBJ1-1; CDR3aa: CAIKGRGENTEAFF; CDR3nt: TGTGCCATCAAGGGCAGGGGGGAGAACACTGAAGCTTTCTTT
abundance: NA; v_gene: TRBV6-2/TRBV6-3; d_gene: NA; j_gene: TRBJ2-1; CDR3aa: CASSLTRFNEQFF; CDR3nt: TGTGCCAGCAGCCTAACTAGATTTAATGAGCAGTTCTTC
abundance: NA; v_gene: TRBV12-2; d_gene: NA; j_gene: TRBJ2-5; CDR3aa: CASRLGGGGPTHETQYF; CDR3nt: TGTGCAAGTCGCTTAGGGGGAGGGGGACCAACCCATGAGACCCAGTACTTC
abundance: NA; v_gene: TRBV5-1; d_gene: NA; j_gene: TRBJ1-6; CDR3aa: CASSLSLTGWNSPLHF; CDR3nt: TGCGCCAGCAGCCTCTCCCTGACAGGTTGGAATTCACCCCTCCACTTT
abundance: NA; v_gene: TRBV7-9; d_gene: NA; j_gene: TRBJ2-7; CDR3aa: CASSQGRVSFYEQYF; CDR3nt: TGTGCCAGCAGCCAAGGCCGGGTTAGTTTCTACGAGCAGTACTTC
abundance: NA; v_gene: TRBV6-5; d_gene: NA; j_gene: TRBJ1-1; CDR3aa: CASSYGGGTEAFF; CDR3nt: TGTGCCAGCAGTTATGGGGGGGGAACTGAAGCTTTCTTT